Listed below are T cell receptor beta chains from one sample, sequenced in a study of cytomegalovirus exposure and HLA in healthy donors. The protocol was immunoSEQ multiplex PCR, while the TCRdb copy is restricted to in-frame clones and leaves out a portion. Of roughly 160,000 clones detected, roughly 80% appear once; the ten largest clones hold around 1%. Sequenced: PBMCs. These receptors all come from a man aged 30-40 years in good health and CMV-seronegative. The CDR3 runs from the conserved cysteine through the conserved F or W. Fields, in order: clone size, V gene, J gene, D gene, CDR3 DNA, CDR3 protein. A D gene is named only where the DNA matches it firmly. For some rows the clone size is stated as once, few or many, or as a class when expanded; others skip it.

NA,TRBV28,TRBJ2-7,NA,TGTGCCAGCAGTTTACTTGGGAGCAGGTACGAGCAGTACTTC,CASSLLGSRYEQYF
NA,TRBV5-1,TRBJ2-1,NA,TGCGCCAGCAGCTTGGGACTAACAAACAATGAGCAGTTCTTC,CASSLGLTNNEQFF
NA,TRBV7-2,TRBJ1-2,NA,TGTGCCAGCAGGCGTACTCAGGGATATGGCTACACCTTC,CASRRTQGYGYTF
NA,TRBV11-3,TRBJ2-3,NA,TGTGCCAGCAGCTCACTTAGCAAGCAGTATTTT,CASSSLSKQYF
NA,TRBV5-6,TRBJ2-1,NA,TGTGCCAGCAGCTGGGGGACGGGGGGCTCCCACAATGAGCAGTTCTTC,CASSWGTGGSHNEQFF
NA,TRBV11-2,TRBJ2-5,TRBD1,TGTGCCAGCAGCTCAGGACAGGGACGAGAGACCCAGTACTTC,CASSSGQGRETQYF
NA,TRBV27,TRBJ1-4,NA,TGTGCCAGCAGTTTACATCATCGGCAGGGGAGTATTGAAAAACTGTTTTTT,CASSLHHRQGSIEKLFF
NA,TRBV19,TRBJ1-2,NA,TGTGCCAGTAGGCAGGTCCGATCGGGCTACACCTTC,CASRQVRSGYTF
NA,TRBV7-9,TRBJ2-2,TRBD1,TGTGCCAGCAGCCAAAGGGGGACAGGGAGCACCGGGGAGCTGTTTTTT,CASSQRGTGSTGELFF
NA,TRBV7-2,TRBJ2-1,TRBD2,TGTGCCAGCAGCTTGTCTTTTAGGGCGGGGGGTTGGTTCTTC,CASSLSFRAGGWFF
few,TRBV18,TRBJ2-7,TRBD1,TGTGCCAGCTCACCCACGACAGGGGGCTACGAGCAGTACTTC,CASSPTTGGYEQYF